This section outlines one T cell receptor beta chain sequence together with its context. The antigen remains undetermined. The data stem from a study of cytomegalovirus exposure and HLA in healthy donors. Study at large: Roughly 180 million T cells yielded under 130 million unique TCR beta sequences in earlier analysis. General study findings and limits: At a 0.05 false discovery rate, a later analysis found 15,000 to 20,000 TCR beta sequences to be associated with HLA alleles. The classifier reportedly diagnosed cytomegalovirus status with high specificity and sensitivity. Several of the most significant clusters appeared linked to common viral pathogens, based on a later analysis.

PCR involved 60 Vbeta and 13 Jbeta primers. Generated by immunoSEQ multiplex PCR, the TCRdb table keeps only in-frame clones and is missing some. This sample has 90,000 to 140,000 clones; 75% to 85% occur once, and the top ten carry over 5%. The germline V gene has CDR1 SGHRS and CDR2 YFSETQ. Trimming stripped 4 bases from V and 5 bases from J, with 16 bases between. The CDR3 totals 15 residues. Sequencing was performed on PBMCs. The J gene is TRBJ2-1, the V gene TRBV5-1, with D possibly being TRBD2 (6 bases). The source is a man aged 18 to 29 in good health and CMV-seronegative. This chain's CDR3 is CASSPTPGLNNEQFF. In DNA form, the CDR3 reads TGCGCCAGCAGCCCGACCCCGGGACTCAACAATGAGCAGTTCTTC.